Below, one T cell receptor (beta chain) is given with its context. Its antigen is currently not known. The sample holds no much larger clone one base away, and base qualities are not on file. The data are from a study of response to subunit inactivated influenza vaccine (dated by TCRdb to between 2018 and 2020). Regarding the research as a whole: The study used deep quantitative T cell receptor repertoire profiling to track responses to a trivalent subunit inactivated influenza vaccine. On the study overall, not on this receptor specifically: The authors proposed that each seasonal influenza vaccination may bring in only a limited number of new T cells.

To prepare the library, RT-PCR was applied. The reads were generated on an Illumina HiSeq 2500. TCRdb passed the public sequencing reads through fastp at Q25 and MiXCR, retaining productive beta sequences. Under each unique CDR3 protein, matching rows form one entry showing the most common genes and DNA. The sample table records 500,000 to 600,000 distinct CDR3 sequences; about 15% of these occur just once. The ten largest clones add up to approximately 3% of the sample. At the junction V is shortened by 4 bases and J by 5 bases; bases outside the gene matches: 6. For CDR1 and CDR2, the germline V gene lists WSHSY and SAAADI. The CDR3 numbers 14 residues from cysteine through phenylalanine. This entry keeps only the CDR3 DNA: 42 bases, framed from base 1.

The rearrangement combines TRBV10-2 with TRBJ2-5, with 8 bases aligning to TRBD1. The sequences come from CD4+ T cells sorted from PBMCs, collected 23 to 25 months after vaccination. The TCR sequence derives from a man aged 50-75 years who received an inactivated influenza vaccine. Donor details come from another sample of the same person, matched by shared clones. In nucleotide form, the sequence is TGCGCCAGCAGTGGGAACAGGGGGTCGGAGACCCAGTACTTC. The encoded protein is CASSGNRGSETQYF.